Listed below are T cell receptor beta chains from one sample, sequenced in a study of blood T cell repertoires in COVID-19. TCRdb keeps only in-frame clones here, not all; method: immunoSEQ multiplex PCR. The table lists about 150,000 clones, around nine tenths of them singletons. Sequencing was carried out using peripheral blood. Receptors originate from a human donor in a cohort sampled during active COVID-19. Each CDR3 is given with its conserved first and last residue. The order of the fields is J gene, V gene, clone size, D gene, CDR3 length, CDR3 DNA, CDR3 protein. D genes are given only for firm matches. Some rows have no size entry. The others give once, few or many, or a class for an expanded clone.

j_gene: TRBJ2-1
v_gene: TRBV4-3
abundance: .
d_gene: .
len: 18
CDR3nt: TGCGCCAGCAGCCAAGACGGCATCGGCCAGGGGCAGAACAATGAGCAGTTCTTC
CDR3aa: CASSQDGIGQGQNNEQFF

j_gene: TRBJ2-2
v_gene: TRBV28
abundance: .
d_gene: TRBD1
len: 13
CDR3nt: TGTGCCATCCGACAGGGGGGAGCCGGGGAGCTGTTTTTT
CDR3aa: CAIRQGGAGELFF

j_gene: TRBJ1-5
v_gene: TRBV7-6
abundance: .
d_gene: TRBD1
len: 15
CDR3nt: TGTGCCAGCAGCCCAGGACAGGGAGGCAATCAGCCCCAGCATTTT
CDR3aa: CASSPGQGGNQPQHF

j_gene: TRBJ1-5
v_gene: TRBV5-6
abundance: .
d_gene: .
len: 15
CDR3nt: TGTGCCAGCAGCCCCGGCTGGGGGCCCGATCAGCCCCAGCATTTT
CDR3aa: CASSPGWGPDQPQHF

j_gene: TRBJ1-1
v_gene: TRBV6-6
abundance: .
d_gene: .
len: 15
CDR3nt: TGTGCCAGCAGTCCCCGGAGAGGGGGGAACACTGAAGCTTTCTTT
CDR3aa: CASSPRRGGNTEAFF

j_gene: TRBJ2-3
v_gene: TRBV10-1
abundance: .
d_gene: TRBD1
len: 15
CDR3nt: TGCGCCAGCAGCGCTTGGACAGGCCCCACAGATACGCAGTATTTT
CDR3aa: CASSAWTGPTDTQYF

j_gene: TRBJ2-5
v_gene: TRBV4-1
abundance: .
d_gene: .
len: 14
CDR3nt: TGCGCCAGCAGCGTCGGTGGGACACAAGAGACCCAGTACTTC
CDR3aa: CASSVGGTQETQYF

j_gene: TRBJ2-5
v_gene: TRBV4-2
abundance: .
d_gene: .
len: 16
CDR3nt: TGTGCCAGCAGCCAAGATCTAAAAGGGGCTGGGGAGACCCAGTACTTC
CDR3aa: CASSQDLKGAGETQYF

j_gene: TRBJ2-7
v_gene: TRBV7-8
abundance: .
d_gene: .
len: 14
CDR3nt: TGTGCCAGCAGCTTAGAACTAAGTAAATACGAGCAGTACTTC
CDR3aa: CASSLELSKYEQYF

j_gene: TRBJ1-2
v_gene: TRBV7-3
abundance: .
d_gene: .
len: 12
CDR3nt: TGTGCCAGCAGCACGGGAAACGATGGCTACACCTTC
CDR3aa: CASSTGNDGYTF

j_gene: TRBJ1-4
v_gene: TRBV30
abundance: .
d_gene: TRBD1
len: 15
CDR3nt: TGTGCCTGGAGTGAAGGGGGCATAAGGTTAGAGAAACTGTTTTTT
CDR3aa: CAWSEGGIRLEKLFF

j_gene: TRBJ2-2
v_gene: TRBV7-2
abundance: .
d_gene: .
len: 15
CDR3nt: TGTGCCAGCAGCGCCCGTCCACAGGGTCCAGGGGAGCTGTTTTTT
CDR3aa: CASSARPQGPGELFF

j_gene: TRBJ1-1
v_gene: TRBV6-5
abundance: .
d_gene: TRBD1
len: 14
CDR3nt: TGTGCCAGCAGCCGACAGGGACCGAACACTGAAGCTTTCTTT
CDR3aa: CASSRQGPNTEAFF

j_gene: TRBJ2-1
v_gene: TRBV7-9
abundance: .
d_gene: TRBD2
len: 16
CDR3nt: TGTGCCAGCAGCCCCGGGACTAGCGGGAGGAACTATGAGCAGTTCTTC
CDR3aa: CASSPGTSGRNYEQFF

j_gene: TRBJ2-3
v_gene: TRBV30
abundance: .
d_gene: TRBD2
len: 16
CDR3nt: TGTGCCTGGAGACGAGGGCTAGCGGTTAGCACAGATACGCAGTATTTT
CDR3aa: CAWRRGLAVSTDTQYF

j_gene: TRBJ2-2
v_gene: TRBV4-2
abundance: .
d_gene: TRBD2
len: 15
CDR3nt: TGTGCCAGCAGCCAAGAAGGGACTAAGTACGGGGAGCTGTTTTTT
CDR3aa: CASSQEGTKYGELFF

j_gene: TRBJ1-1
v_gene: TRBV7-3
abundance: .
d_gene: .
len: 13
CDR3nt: TGTGCCAGCAGCTTCACAGGGAACACTGAAGCTTTCTTT
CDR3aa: CASSFTGNTEAFF

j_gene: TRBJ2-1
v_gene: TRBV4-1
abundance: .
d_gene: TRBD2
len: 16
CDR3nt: TGCGCCAGCAGCCAAGTCCGGGCTAGCGGGAGAGATGAGCAGTTCTTC
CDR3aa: CASSQVRASGRDEQFF

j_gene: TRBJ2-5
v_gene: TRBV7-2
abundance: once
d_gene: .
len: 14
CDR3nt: TGTGCCAGCAGCTTCCGGCGGGACTGGGAGACCCAGTACTTC
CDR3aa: CASSFRRDWETQYF

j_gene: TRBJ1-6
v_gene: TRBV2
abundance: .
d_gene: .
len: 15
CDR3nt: TGTGCCAGCGGAGGACCGAGCTCCTATAATTCACCCCTCCACTTT
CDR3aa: CASGGPSSYNSPLHF

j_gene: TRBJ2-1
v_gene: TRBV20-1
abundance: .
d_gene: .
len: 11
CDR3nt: TGCAGTGCTAAGGACATCGATGAGCAGTTCTTC
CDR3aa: CSAKDIDEQFF

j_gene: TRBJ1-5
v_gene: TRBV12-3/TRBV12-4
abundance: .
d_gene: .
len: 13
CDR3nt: TGTGCCAGCAGTTCAACATTTAATCAGCCCCAGCATTTT
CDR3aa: CASSSTFNQPQHF

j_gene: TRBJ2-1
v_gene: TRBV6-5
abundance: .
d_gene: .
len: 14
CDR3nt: TGTGCCAGCAGTCAACAGAGCTCCTACAATGAGCAGTTCTTC
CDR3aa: CASSQQSSYNEQFF

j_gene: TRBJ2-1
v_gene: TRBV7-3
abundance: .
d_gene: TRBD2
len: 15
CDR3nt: TGTGCCAGCAGCTCACAGCGGGGGGGTTACAATGAGCAGTTCTTC
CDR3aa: CASSSQRGGYNEQFF

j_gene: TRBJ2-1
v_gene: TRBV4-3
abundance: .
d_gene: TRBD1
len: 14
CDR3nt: TGCGCCAGCAGCCAAACTACAGGGGCCAATGAGCAGTTCTTC
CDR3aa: CASSQTTGANEQFF

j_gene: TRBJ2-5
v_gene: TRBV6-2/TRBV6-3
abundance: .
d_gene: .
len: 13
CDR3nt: TGTGCCAGCAGTTACTGGGGCGTAGAGACCCAGTACTTC
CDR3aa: CASSYWGVETQYF

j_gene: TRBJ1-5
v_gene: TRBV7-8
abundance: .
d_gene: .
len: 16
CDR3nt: TGTGCCAGCAGCTTAGACAGGGCCCTGCAGAATCAGCCCCAGCATTTT
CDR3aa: CASSLDRALQNQPQHF

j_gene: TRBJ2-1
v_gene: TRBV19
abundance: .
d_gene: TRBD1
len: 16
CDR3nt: TGTGCCAGTAGTGCTTCCGGGACAGGGTCCTACAATGAGCAGTTCTTC
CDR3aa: CASSASGTGSYNEQFF

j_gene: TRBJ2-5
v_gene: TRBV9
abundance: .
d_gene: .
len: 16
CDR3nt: TGTGCCAGCAGCGTCGGAGTAGCGGAAGAAATAGAGACCCAGTACTTC
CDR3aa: CASSVGVAEEIETQYF

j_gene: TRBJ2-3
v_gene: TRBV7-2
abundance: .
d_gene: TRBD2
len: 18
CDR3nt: TGTGCCAGCAGCTTAAGTTCTAGCGGGGGGACCGGCACAGATACGCAGTATTTT
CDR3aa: CASSLSSSGGTGTDTQYF

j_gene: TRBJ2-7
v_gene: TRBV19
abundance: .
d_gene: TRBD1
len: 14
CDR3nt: TGTGCCAGTAGTATGGGGCAGGGGGCTTACGAGCAGTACTTC
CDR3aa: CASSMGQGAYEQYF

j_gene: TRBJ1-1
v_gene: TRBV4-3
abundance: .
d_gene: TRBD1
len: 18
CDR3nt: TGCGCCAGCAGCCAAGATTACCCAGCAGGACAGGGGGCATCTGAAGCTTTCTTT
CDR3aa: CASSQDYPAGQGASEAFF